This T cell receptor beta chain originates from a study of T cell responses to AZD1222 COVID-19 vaccine. Study-wide results and caveats: Regions left unmutated in variants are reportedly the target of nearly half of spike-specific TCRs. A mostly white British donor set with more females was recruited, and clonal diversity was possibly underestimated.

Trimming removed 3 bases from V and 1 base from J, with 3 bases in between. Germline V gives CDR1 LNHDA, CDR2 SQIVND (reference sequence). The CDR3 contains 12 residues. Comment on this clone: The antigen remains unidentified.

Here immunoSEQ multiplex PCR was the method, and the copy in TCRdb shows in-frame clones only, minus some. The sample records around 110,000 clones, around 92% being singletons. The sequence was collected from an adult in good health. Sequenced material: peripheral blood, taken on day 0 of AZD1222 vaccination. The rearrangement joins TRBV19 to TRBJ1-1, with unresolved D. CDR3 amino acids: CASSMQNTEAFF. The CDR3 DNA is TGTGCCAGTAGTATGCAGAACACTGAAGCTTTCTTT.